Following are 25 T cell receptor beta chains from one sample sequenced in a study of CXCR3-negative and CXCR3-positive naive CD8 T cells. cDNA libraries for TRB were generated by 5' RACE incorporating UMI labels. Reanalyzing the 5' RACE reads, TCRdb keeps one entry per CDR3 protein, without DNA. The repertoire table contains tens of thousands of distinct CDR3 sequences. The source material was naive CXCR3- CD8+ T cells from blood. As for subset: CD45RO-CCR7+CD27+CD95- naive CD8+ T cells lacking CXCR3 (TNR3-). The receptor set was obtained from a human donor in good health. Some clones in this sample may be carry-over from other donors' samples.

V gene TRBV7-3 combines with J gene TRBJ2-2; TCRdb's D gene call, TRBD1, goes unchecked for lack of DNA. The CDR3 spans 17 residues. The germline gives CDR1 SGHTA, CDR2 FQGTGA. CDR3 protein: CASSSIPGQGSPGELFF. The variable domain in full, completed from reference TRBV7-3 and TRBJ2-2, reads GAGVSQTPSNKVTEKGKYVELRCDPISGHTALYWYRQSLGQGPEFLIYFQGTGAADDSGLPNDRFFAVRPEGSVSTLKIQRTERGDSAVYLCASSSIPGQGSPGELFFGEGSRLTVL.

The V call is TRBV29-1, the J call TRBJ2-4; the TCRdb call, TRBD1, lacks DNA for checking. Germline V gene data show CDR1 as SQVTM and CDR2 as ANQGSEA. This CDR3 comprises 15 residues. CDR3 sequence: CSVEDRREAKNIQYF.

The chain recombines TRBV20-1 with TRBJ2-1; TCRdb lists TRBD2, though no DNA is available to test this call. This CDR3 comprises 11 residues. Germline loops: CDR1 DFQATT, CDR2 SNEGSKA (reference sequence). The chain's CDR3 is CSASRANEQFF.

The CDR3 sequence is CASSSTGGGQPQHF. The rearrangement joins TRBV28 to TRBJ1-5; TCRdb proposes TRBD1, but this gene call is untestable without DNA. Germline lookup yields CDR1 MDHEN and CDR2 SYDVKM. This CDR3 comprises 14 residues.

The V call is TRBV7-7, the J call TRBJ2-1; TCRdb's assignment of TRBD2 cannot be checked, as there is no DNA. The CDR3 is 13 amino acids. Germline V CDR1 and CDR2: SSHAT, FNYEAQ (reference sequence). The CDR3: CASSPGTSYEQFF.

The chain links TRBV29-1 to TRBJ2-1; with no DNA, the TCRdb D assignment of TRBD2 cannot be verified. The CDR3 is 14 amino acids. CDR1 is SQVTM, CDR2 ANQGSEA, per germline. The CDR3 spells CSVEFHRTGDEQFF.

CDR3: CASTLGQFGSPLHF. The V gene is TRBV9, the J gene TRBJ1-6; the TRBD1 assignment by TCRdb is unverifiable without DNA. The CDR3 runs 14 residues. The germline gives CDR1 SGDLS, CDR2 YYNGEE.

CDR3 amino acids: CASSLGGETYEQYF. The V and J genes are TRBV7-2 and TRBJ2-7; TCRdb returns TRBD1, unconfirmable since there is no DNA. This CDR3 region has 14 residues. Germline loops: CDR1 SGHTA, CDR2 FQGNSA. The whole variable domain, remainder taken from reference TRBV7-2 and TRBJ2-7, is GAGVSQSPSNKVTEKGKDVELRCDPISGHTALYWYRQSLGQGLEFLIYFQGNSAPDKSGLPSDRFSAERTGGSVSTLTIQRTQQEDSAVYLCASSLGGETYEQYFGPGTRLTVT.

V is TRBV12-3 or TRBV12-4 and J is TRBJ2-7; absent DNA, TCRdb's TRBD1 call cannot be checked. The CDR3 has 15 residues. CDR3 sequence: CASSQPGSGDYEQYF.

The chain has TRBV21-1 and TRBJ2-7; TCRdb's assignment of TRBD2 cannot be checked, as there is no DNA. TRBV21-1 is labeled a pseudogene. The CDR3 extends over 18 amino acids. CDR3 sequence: CASSKNSNSGGVSYEQYF.

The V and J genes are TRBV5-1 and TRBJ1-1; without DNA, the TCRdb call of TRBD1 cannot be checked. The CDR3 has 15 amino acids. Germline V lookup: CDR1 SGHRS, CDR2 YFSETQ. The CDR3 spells CASSVDRVRDTEAFF.

The CDR3 is CASSLALPGELFF. The V and J genes are TRBV7-9 and TRBJ2-2. The CDR3 runs to 13 residues. Germline lookup yields CDR1 SEHNR and CDR2 FQNEAQ (reference sequence).

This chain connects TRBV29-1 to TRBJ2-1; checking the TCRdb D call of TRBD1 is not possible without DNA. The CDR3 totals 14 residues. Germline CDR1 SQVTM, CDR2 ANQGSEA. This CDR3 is CSVEDYAGGNEQFF.

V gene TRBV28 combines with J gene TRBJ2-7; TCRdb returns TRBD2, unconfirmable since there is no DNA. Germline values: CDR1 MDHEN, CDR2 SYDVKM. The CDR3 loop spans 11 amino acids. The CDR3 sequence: CASKTSVEQYF. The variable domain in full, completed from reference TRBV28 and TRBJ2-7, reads DVKVTQSSRYLVKRTGEKVFLECVQDMDHENMFWYRQDPGLGLRLIYFSYDVKMKEKGDIPEGYSVSREKKERFSLILESASTNQTSMYLCASKTSVEQYFGPGTRLTVT.

CDR3 in amino acids: CASRGSGGGAGELFF. The chain links TRBV27 to TRBJ2-2; the D call from TCRdb, TRBD2, cannot be confirmed without DNA. This CDR3 contains 15 residues. Germline loops: CDR1 MNHEY, CDR2 SMNVEV (reference sequence).

The CDR3 reads CASVNRAGVPTGELFF. The chain employs TRBV4-1 and TRBJ2-2; TCRdb's D gene call, TRBD1, goes unchecked for lack of DNA. The germline V gene encodes CDR1 MGHRA and CDR2 YSYEKL. The CDR3 runs 16 residues.

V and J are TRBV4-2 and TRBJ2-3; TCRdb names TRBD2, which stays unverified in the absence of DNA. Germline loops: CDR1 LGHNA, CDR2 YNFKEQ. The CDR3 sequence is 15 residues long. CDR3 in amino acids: CASSQESSGTDTQYF.

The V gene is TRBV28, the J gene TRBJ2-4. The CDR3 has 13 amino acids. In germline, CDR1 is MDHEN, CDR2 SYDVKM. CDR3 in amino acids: CATVVPNKNIQYF. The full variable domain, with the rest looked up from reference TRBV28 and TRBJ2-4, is DVKVTQSSRYLVKRTGEKVFLECVQDMDHENMFWYRQDPGLGLRLIYFSYDVKMKEKGDIPEGYSVSREKKERFSLILESASTNQTSMYLCATVVPNKNIQYFGAGTRLSVL.

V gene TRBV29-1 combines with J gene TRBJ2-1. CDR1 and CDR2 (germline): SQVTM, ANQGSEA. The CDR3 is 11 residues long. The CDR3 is CSVDFGYEQFF.

Here the CDR3 reads CASMTQGIERALTKYF. The rearrangement uses TRBV28 and TRBJ2-7; checking the TCRdb D call of TRBD2 is not possible without DNA. Germline loops: CDR1 MDHEN, CDR2 SYDVKM. The CDR3 runs to 16 residues.

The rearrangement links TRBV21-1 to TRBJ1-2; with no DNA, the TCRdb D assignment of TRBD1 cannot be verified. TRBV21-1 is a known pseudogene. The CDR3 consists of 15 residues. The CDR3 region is CASSKALPGGYGYTF.

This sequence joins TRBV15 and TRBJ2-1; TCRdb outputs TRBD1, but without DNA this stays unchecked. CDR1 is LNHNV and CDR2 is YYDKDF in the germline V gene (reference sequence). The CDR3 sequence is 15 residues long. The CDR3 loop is CATSSQTGSYNEQFF.

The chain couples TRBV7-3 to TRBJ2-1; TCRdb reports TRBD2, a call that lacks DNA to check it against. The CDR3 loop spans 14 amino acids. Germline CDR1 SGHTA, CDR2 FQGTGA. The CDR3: CASQTSGGYNEQFF.

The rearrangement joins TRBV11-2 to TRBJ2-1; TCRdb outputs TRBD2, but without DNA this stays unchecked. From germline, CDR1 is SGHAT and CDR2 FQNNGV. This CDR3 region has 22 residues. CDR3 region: CASSLGIFASSGPAHSYNEQFF.

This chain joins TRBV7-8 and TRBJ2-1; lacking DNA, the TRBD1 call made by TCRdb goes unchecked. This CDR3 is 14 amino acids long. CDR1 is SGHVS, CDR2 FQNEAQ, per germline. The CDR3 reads CASSPQGDGNEQFF.